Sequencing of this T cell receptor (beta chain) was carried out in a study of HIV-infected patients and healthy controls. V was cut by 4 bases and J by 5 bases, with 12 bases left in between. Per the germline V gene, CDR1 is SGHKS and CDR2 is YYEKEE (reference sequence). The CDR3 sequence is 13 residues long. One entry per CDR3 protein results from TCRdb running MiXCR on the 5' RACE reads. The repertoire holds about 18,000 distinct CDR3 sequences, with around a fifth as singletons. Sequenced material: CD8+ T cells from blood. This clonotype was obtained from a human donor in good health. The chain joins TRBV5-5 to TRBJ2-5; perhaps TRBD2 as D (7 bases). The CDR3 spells CASSPGGWETQYF. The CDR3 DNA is TGTGCCAGCAGCCCGGGGGGCTGGGAGACCCAGTACTTC.